This T cell receptor beta chain derives from a study of blood T cell repertoires in COVID-19. In the authors' methods: Counts of nucleated cells, estimated from reference gene primer amplification, were obtained. Here immunoSEQ multiplex PCR was the method, and the copy in TCRdb shows in-frame clones only, minus some. V and J calls and clone size follow that table, whereas D and trimming were derived from the DNA. The sample consists of 20,000 to 25,000 clones, 70% to 90% of them appearing once. The CDR3 length is 15 residues. In germline, CDR1 is MNHEY, CDR2 SVGEGT. The ends were cut back, 6 bases at V and 9 bases at J, with 21 bases in the middle.

The genes are TRBV6-2 or TRBV6-3 and TRBJ2-1; tentatively, D is TRBD2 (5 bases). The sequence derives from a human donor in a cohort sampled during active COVID-19. The donor label of this sample is uncertain. Sequences were obtained from peripheral blood. CDR3 residues: CASSRGSGAFGEQFF. CDR3 DNA sequence: TGTGCCAGCAGCCGTGGGAGCGGCGCCTTTGGTGAGCAGTTCTTC.